A single sample is the source of the 6 T cell receptor beta chains below, sequenced in a study of T cells after somatic rescue of genetic block. Profiling relied on immunoSEQ multiplex PCR, and the TCRdb table lists in-frame clones only, not all of them. The sample lists approximately 100,000 clones; just under 90% were seen once. Sequenced material: peripheral blood mononuclear cells (PBMCs). The receptor set was obtained from a woman aged 18-29 years.

The V call is TRBV7-9, the J call TRBJ1-5; D might be TRBD1 (5 bases). Per the germline V gene, CDR1 is SEHNR and CDR2 is FQNEAQ (reference sequence). The CDR3 extends over 14 amino acids. Trimming stripped 3 bases from V and 7 bases from J, with 13 bases between. The CDR3: CASSFGGSGQPQHF. Written as DNA, the CDR3 is TGTGCCAGCAGCTTCGGGGGGTCCGGGCAGCCCCAGCATTTT.

The rearrangement uses TRBV10-3 and TRBJ1-2, with D possibly being TRBD1 (6 bases). The germline V gene encodes CDR1 ENHRY and CDR2 SYGVKD. CDR3 size: 18 residues. V gave up 4 bases and J gave up 2 bases, with 23 bases separating them. The chain's CDR3 is CAISVAKSTGVENYGYTF. DNA of the CDR3: TGTGCCATCAGTGTCGCGAAATCGACAGGAGTCGAAAACTATGGCTACACCTTC.

The CDR3 loop reads CASNPSRGRVGTDTQYF. The CDR3 nucleotides read TGTGCCAGCAACCCCTCGAGGGGGAGGGTAGGGACAGATACGCAGTATTTT. The chain recombines TRBV5-6 with TRBJ2-3, with D possibly TRBD2 on 7 matching bases. Germline lookup yields CDR1 SGHDT and CDR2 YYEEEE. Trimming shortened V by 6 bases and J by 3 bases, and 23 bases separated the two germline ends. This CDR3 has 17 amino acids.

Concerning this clone: Germline is not matched at one junction end, which may reflect a read error. J is TRBJ2-7 and V is TRBV7-7; 9 bases line up with TRBD1. The germline CDR1 and CDR2 sequences are SSHAT and FNYEAQ (reference sequence). The CDR3 is made up of 13 amino acids. For the CDR3, the DNA is TGTGCTAGCAGCTGGGGGACAGGGAGTGAGCAGTACTTC. It yields the protein CASSWGTGSEQYF. Using reference TRBV7-7 and TRBJ2-7 for the parts outside the CDR3, the full variable domain is GAGVSQSPRYKVTKRGQDVTLRCDPISSHATLYWYQQALGQGPEFLTYFNYEAQPDKSGLPSDRFSAERPEGSISTLTIQRTEQRDSAMYRCASSWGTGSEQYFGPGTRLTVT.

The table lists this clone with a count of one. The V call is TRBV7-6, the J call TRBJ2-1, with TRBD2 matching over 10 bases. The CDR3 sequence is 15 residues long. Looked up from germline, CDR1 is SGHVS and CDR2 is FNYEAQ. V lost 8 bases to trimming and J lost 4 bases; unmatched junction nucleotides: 8. The CDR3 nucleotides read TGTGCCAGCGGCCCTAGCGGGAGTAGGTACAATGAGCAGTTCTTC. It is translated as CASGPSGSRYNEQFF.

The chain has TRBV9 and TRBJ2-7; 7 bases are shared with TRBD2. The CDR3 sequence is 14 residues long. Germline V gives CDR1 SGDLS, CDR2 YYNGEE. V lost 0 bases and J lost 3; bases outside the gene matches: 3. The CDR3 DNA reads TGTGCCAGCAGCGTAGAGTCTAGCGGCTACGAGCAGTACTTC. Translated: CASSVESSGYEQYF.